This TCR beta chain was captured by sequencing in a study of T cells after yellow fever vaccination. Study context: SMART-Seq v4 Ultra Low Input handled preparation of low-cell-number fractions.

Making TCR cDNA involved 5'RACE template switching, which added UMIs and a universal primer site. Each CDR3 protein is one row after TCRdb ran MiXCR on the 5' RACE reads. The table has fewer than 400,000 distinct CDR3 sequences, over 5% seen once. The V gene's germline CDR1 is MNHEY and CDR2 SMNVEV (reference sequence). The ends lost 7 bases at V and 0 bases at J; junction bases unmatched: 15. This CDR3 is 18 amino acids long. Regarding the study as a whole: The secondary response was weaker, and its peak arrived faster, on day 5 versus 15.

This clonotype was found many times. The antigen is undetermined. The TCR comes from a man in his thirties or forties who received the YFV17D yellow fever vaccine. The chain uses TRBV27 and TRBJ2-1; TRBD2 matches at 7 bases. The sample consisted of PBMCs, taken 5 days after the yellow fever booster vaccination. CDR3 region: CASILTLGSGASYNEQFF. The CDR3 nucleotides read TGTGCCAGCATCCTAACCCTGGGGAGCGGGGCCTCCTACAATGAGCAGTTCTTC.